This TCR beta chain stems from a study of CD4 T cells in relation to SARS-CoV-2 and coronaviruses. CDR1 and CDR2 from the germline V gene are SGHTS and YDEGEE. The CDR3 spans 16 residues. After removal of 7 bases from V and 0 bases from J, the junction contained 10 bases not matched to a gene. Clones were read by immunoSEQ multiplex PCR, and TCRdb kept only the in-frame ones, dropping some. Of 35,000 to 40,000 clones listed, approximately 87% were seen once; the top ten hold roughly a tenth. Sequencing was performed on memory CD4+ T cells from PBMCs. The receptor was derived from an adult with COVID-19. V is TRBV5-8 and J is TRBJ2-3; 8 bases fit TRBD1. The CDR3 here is CASAMGQAGSTDTQYF. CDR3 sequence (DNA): TGTGCCAGCGCCATGGGACAGGCCGGAAGCACAGATACGCAGTATTTT.